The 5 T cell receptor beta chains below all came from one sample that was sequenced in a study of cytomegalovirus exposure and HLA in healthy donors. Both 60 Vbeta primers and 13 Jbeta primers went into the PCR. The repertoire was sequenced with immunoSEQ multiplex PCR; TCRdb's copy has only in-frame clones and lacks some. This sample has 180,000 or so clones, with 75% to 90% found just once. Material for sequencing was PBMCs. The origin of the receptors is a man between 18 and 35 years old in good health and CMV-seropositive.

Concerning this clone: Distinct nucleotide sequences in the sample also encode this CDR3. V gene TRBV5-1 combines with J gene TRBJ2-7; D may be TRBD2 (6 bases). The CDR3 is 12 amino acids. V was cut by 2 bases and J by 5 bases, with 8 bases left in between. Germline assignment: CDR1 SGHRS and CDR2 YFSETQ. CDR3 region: CASSLPGDEQYF. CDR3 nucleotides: TGCGCCAGCAGCTTACCGGGAGACGAGCAGTACTTC.

CDR3 nucleotides: TGTGCCACCAGCAGAGATCAAGTAGCGGGGGGGCCGCGTGAGCAGTTCTTC. Translating gives CATSRDQVAGGPREQFF. V is TRBV15 and J is TRBJ2-1; TRBD2 aligns across 11 bases. Looked up from germline, CDR1 is LNHNV and CDR2 is YYDKDF (reference sequence). Trimming removed 0 bases from V and 9 bases from J; junction bases left unmatched: 10. The CDR3 contains 17 residues.

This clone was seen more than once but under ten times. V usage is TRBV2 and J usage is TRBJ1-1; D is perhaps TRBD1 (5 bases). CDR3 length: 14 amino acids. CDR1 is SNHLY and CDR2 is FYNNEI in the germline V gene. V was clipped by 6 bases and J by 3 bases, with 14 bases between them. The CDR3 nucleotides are TGTGCCAGCAGCCCCAGACAGTGGGACACTGAAGCTTTCTTT. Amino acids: CASSPRQWDTEAFF.

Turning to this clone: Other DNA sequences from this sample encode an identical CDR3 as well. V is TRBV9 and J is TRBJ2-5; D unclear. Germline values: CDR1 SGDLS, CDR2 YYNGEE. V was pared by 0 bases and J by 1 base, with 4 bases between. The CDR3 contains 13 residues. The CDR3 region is CASSVASQETQYF. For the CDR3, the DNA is TGTGCCAGCAGCGTAGCCAGCCAAGAGACCCAGTACTTC.

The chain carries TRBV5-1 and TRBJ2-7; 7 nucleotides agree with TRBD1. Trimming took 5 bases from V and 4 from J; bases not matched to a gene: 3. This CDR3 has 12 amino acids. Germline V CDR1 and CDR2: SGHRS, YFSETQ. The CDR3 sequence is CASRQGSYEQYF. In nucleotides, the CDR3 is TGCGCCAGCAGACAGGGGTCATACGAGCAGTACTTC.